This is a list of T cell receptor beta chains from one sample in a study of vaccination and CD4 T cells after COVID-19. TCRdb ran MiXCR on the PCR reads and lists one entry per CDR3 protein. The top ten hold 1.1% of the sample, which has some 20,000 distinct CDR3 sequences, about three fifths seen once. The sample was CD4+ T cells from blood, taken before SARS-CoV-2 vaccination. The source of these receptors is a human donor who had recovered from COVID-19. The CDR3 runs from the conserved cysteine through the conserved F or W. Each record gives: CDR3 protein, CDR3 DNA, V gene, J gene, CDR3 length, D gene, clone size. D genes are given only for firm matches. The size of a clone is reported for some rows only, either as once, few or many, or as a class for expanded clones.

CDR3 protein: CSAKRGDYSPLHF; CDR3 DNA: TGCAGTGCTAAACGGGGGGACTATTCACCCCTCCACTTT; V gene: TRBV20-1; J gene: TRBJ1-6; CDR3 length: 13; D gene: .; clone size: few
CDR3 protein: CAISESREPGELFF; CDR3 DNA: TGTGCCATCAGTGAGTCCAGGGAGCCCGGGGAGCTGTTTTTT; V gene: TRBV10-3; J gene: TRBJ2-2; CDR3 length: 14; D gene: .; clone size: .
CDR3 protein: CSARFREGSNQPQHF; CDR3 DNA: TGCAGTGCTAGATTCAGGGAGGGAAGCAATCAGCCCCAGCATTTT; V gene: TRBV20-1; J gene: TRBJ1-5; CDR3 length: 15; D gene: .; clone size: .
CDR3 protein: CASSVGQEGYEQYF; CDR3 DNA: TGTGCCAGCAGCGTCGGACAGGAGGGCTACGAGCAGTACTTC; V gene: TRBV9; J gene: TRBJ2-7; CDR3 length: 14; D gene: .; clone size: .
CDR3 protein: CASSLRPRVGNYGYTF; CDR3 DNA: TGTGCCAGCAGCCTTCGGCCCAGGGTCGGTAACTATGGCTACACCTTC; V gene: TRBV27; J gene: TRBJ1-2; CDR3 length: 16; D gene: .; clone size: .
CDR3 protein: CSARDWGAGSGNTIYF; CDR3 DNA: TGCAGTGCTAGAGATTGGGGGGCGGGCTCTGGAAACACCATATATTTT; V gene: TRBV20-1; J gene: TRBJ1-3; CDR3 length: 16; D gene: .; clone size: .
CDR3 protein: CASSFKLVGTGELFF; CDR3 DNA: TGTGCCAGCAGCTTTAAACTAGTGGGCACCGGGGAGCTGTTTTTT; V gene: TRBV7-3; J gene: TRBJ2-2; CDR3 length: 15; D gene: .; clone size: .
CDR3 protein: CASGGRAPRGGYTF; CDR3 DNA: TGCGCCAGCGGCGGGAGGGCCCCGCGTGGTGGCTACACCTTC; V gene: TRBV4-1; J gene: TRBJ1-2; CDR3 length: 14; D gene: .; clone size: .
CDR3 protein: CASSYAGVQPQHF; CDR3 DNA: TGTGCCAGCAGTTACGCGGGAGTACAGCCCCAGCATTTT; V gene: TRBV6-2/TRBV6-3; J gene: TRBJ1-5; CDR3 length: 13; D gene: .; clone size: .
CDR3 protein: CSALAFGELFF; CDR3 DNA: TGCAGTGCGCTAGCTTTCGGGGAGCTGTTTTTT; V gene: TRBV20-1; J gene: TRBJ2-2; CDR3 length: 11; D gene: .; clone size: few
CDR3 protein: CASSNREYTEAFF; CDR3 DNA: TGTGCCAGCAGTAACAGGGAATACACTGAAGCTTTCTTT; V gene: TRBV6-1; J gene: TRBJ1-1; CDR3 length: 13; D gene: .; clone size: .
CDR3 protein: CSAPLRERGTGELFF; CDR3 DNA: TGCAGTGCACCCTTGCGGGAGCGCGGCACCGGGGAGCTGTTTTTT; V gene: TRBV20-1; J gene: TRBJ2-2; CDR3 length: 15; D gene: TRBD2; clone size: .
CDR3 protein: CASRQLAGSFEQFF; CDR3 DNA: TGTGCCAGTAGGCAGCTAGCGGGAAGTTTTGAGCAGTTCTTC; V gene: TRBV19; J gene: TRBJ2-1; CDR3 length: 14; D gene: TRBD2; clone size: .
CDR3 protein: CSASNHRVGGNTIYF; CDR3 DNA: TGCAGTGCTAGTAACCACAGGGTGGGTGGAAACACCATATATTTT; V gene: TRBV20-1; J gene: TRBJ1-3; CDR3 length: 15; D gene: .; clone size: .
CDR3 protein: CASSFSMNTEAFF; CDR3 DNA: TGTGCCAGCAGCTTTAGCATGAACACTGAAGCTTTCTTT; V gene: TRBV7-3; J gene: TRBJ1-1; CDR3 length: 13; D gene: .; clone size: few
CDR3 protein: CSARDGAGGDSPLHF; CDR3 DNA: TGCAGTGCTAGAGATGGAGCAGGAGGGGATTCACCCCTCCACTTT; V gene: TRBV20-1; J gene: TRBJ1-6; CDR3 length: 15; D gene: .; clone size: few
CDR3 protein: CSAPSTGSDPRETQYF; CDR3 DNA: TGCAGTGCACCCTCAACGGGGTCCGACCCCCGGGAGACCCAGTACTTC; V gene: TRBV20-1; J gene: TRBJ2-5; CDR3 length: 16; D gene: .; clone size: .
CDR3 protein: CASSYLTGELFF; CDR3 DNA: TGTGCCAGCAGCTACTTAACCGGGGAGCTGTTTTTT; V gene: TRBV27; J gene: TRBJ2-2; CDR3 length: 12; D gene: .; clone size: few
CDR3 protein: CASSIGRRYSNQPQHF; CDR3 DNA: TGTGCCAGTAGTATAGGAAGACGGTATAGCAATCAGCCCCAGCATTTT; V gene: TRBV19; J gene: TRBJ1-5; CDR3 length: 16; D gene: .; clone size: .
CDR3 protein: CASSSQGADTGELFF; CDR3 DNA: TGTGCCAGCAGCTCGCAGGGGGCGGACACCGGGGAGCTGTTTTTT; V gene: TRBV7-2; J gene: TRBJ2-2; CDR3 length: 15; D gene: TRBD1; clone size: .
CDR3 protein: CASTREDQPQHF; CDR3 DNA: TGTGCCAGCACCAGGGAAGATCAGCCCCAGCATTTT; V gene: TRBV2; J gene: TRBJ1-5; CDR3 length: 12; D gene: .; clone size: few
CDR3 protein: CASSLYDRVTEAFF; CDR3 DNA: TGTGCCAGCTCATTATACGACAGGGTCACTGAAGCTTTCTTT; V gene: TRBV18; J gene: TRBJ1-1; CDR3 length: 14; D gene: TRBD1; clone size: .